What follows describes a single T cell receptor beta chain. This sample was included in a study of blood T cell repertoires in COVID-19. Background on the study: Acute and convalescent COVID-19 samples came from the United States, Italy and Spain.

Method: immunoSEQ multiplex PCR; TCRdb's copy keeps in-frame clones and lacks some. The data show just under 350,000 clones, with about 90% seen just once and roughly 3.4% held by the top ten. V dropped 5 bases and J dropped 2; count of bases not matched to a gene: 11. Germline CDR1 reads MNHNY; CDR2 reads SVGAGI (reference sequence). The CDR3 has 16 amino acids. The genes are TRBV6-6 and TRBJ2-5; 7 bases fit TRBD1. The specimen was peripheral blood. The TCR comes from a woman younger than 30 who had recovered from COVID-19. The CDR3, as DNA: TGTGCCAGCAGTACTATACCGGGGACAGAACAAGAGACCCAGTACTTC. Protein product: CASSTIPGTEQETQYF.